These 15 T cell receptor beta chains were all obtained from the same sample, sequenced in a study of PD-1 blockade in classical Hodgkin lymphoma. Time point noted: cycle 4 day 1 (C4D1), after 6 weeks of nivolumab. Relapses following autologous stem cell transplantation were seen in all patients, with brentuximab vedotin exposure varying. Sequencing was performed with immunoSEQ multiplex PCR; in TCRdb, only in-frame clones are kept and a portion is missing. Of about 30,000 clones in the sample, over 75% are singletons; the top ten hold about 18%. The specimen was peripheral blood mononuclear cells (PBMCs), collected before the fourth cycle of nivolumab. The origin of the receptors is a human donor with classical Hodgkin lymphoma.

This clone has more than one count but fewer than ten. The chain carries TRBV7-9 and TRBJ1-5, with D possibly matching TRBD1 (5 bases). The CDR3 covers 15 residues. Deletions cut 0 bases from V and 4 bases from J, with 10 bases between. Germline-derived CDR1 and CDR2 are SEHNR and FQNEAQ (reference sequence). The CDR3 reads CASSLAGTENQPQHF. CDR3 DNA sequence: TGTGCCAGCAGCTTAGCGGGGACGGAGAATCAGCCCCAGCATTTT.

This rearrangement joins TRBV20-1 to TRBJ1-1; no reliable D call. This CDR3 contains 10 residues. Trimming cost V 1 base and J 7 bases, with 4 bases left between them. The germline V gene encodes CDR1 DFQATT and CDR2 SNEGSKA (reference sequence). The CDR3 nucleotides read TGCAGTGCTAGAGTGGTTGAAGCTTTCTTT. Translated: CSARVVEAFF.

CDR3 loop: CASSPGIHTEAFF. In DNA, the CDR3 is TGTGCCAGCAGCCCCGGGATTCACACTGAAGCTTTCTTT. The chain combines TRBV7-6 with TRBJ1-1; D remains ambiguous. CDR1 and CDR2 from the germline V gene are SGHVS and FNYEAQ. There are 13 residues in the CDR3. The V gene lost 5 bases and the J gene lost 3 bases, with 10 bases spanning the gap.

V is TRBV7-2 and J is TRBJ2-7; 8 bases match TRBD2. In germline, CDR1 is SGHTA, CDR2 FQGNSA. V trimming: 5 bases; J trimming: 6 bases; junction bases outside the gene matches: 12. The CDR3 totals 15 residues. This CDR3 reads CASSIGRGLAGEQYF. The CDR3 DNA is TGTGCCAGCAGCATAGGTCGCGGACTAGCTGGCGAGCAGTACTTC.

The V gene is TRBV28, the J gene TRBJ2-1, with D perhaps matching TRBD2 (7 bases). The CDR3 has 16 residues. V dropped 3 bases and J dropped 9 bases, with 21 bases sitting between them. The germline CDR1 and CDR2 sequences are MDHEN and SYDVKM. The CDR3 region is CASSFPLGGGVGEQFF. The CDR3 nucleotides are TGTGCCAGCAGTTTCCCCTTGGGGGGGGGCGTGGGTGAGCAGTTCTTC.

This clone has a single count. J is TRBJ1-2 and V is TRBV5-4; 7 nucleotides line up with TRBD1. With 4 bases clipped from V and 8 bases from J, the junction kept 5 bases outside the gene matches. This CDR3 is built from 12 residues. Germline loops: CDR1 SGHNT, CDR2 YYREEE (reference sequence). CDR3 sequence (DNA): TGTGCCAGCAGCGTTGACAGGGAGGGCTACACCTTC. The encoded protein is CASSVDREGYTF.

This clone occurred once. The V call is TRBV19, the J call TRBJ2-1; 7 positions match TRBD2. From germline, CDR1 is LNHDA and CDR2 SQIVND (reference sequence). After removal of 4 bases from V and 7 bases from J, the junction contained 7 bases not matched to a gene. The CDR3 is 14 amino acids. As DNA, the CDR3 is TGTGCCAGTAGTAGTTGGCGGGAGATAAATGAGCAGTTCTTC. Encoded protein: CASSSWREINEQFF.

This chain connects TRBV30 to TRBJ1-1; D call uncertain. Trimming removed 3 bases at V and 0 bases at J, with 8 bases between. Looked up from germline, CDR1 is GTSNPN and CDR2 is SVGIG (reference sequence). The CDR3 sequence is 13 residues long. The CDR3 sequence: CAWSTELNTEAFF. The CDR3, as DNA: TGTGCCTGGAGCACCGAGCTGAACACTGAAGCTTTCTTT.

The rearrangement joins TRBV30 to TRBJ2-3; no clear D. With 0 bases removed from V and 2 bases from J, the gap between germline ends came to 9 bases. This CDR3 region has 14 residues. Germline CDR1 GTSNPN, CDR2 SVGIG (reference sequence). CDR3 nucleotides: TGTGCCTGGAGTGTAAGGGTTCCCACAGATACGCAGTATTTT. Translated: CAWSVRVPTDTQYF.

The rearrangement joins TRBV7-8 to TRBJ1-1; 7 positions match TRBD1. Germline V CDR1 and CDR2: SGHVS, FQNEAQ. The CDR3 has 17 residues. V shed 0 bases, J shed 1 base, and the junction held 8 bases outside the gene matches. Here the CDR3 reads CASSLALWDRWNTEAFF. DNA of the CDR3: TGTGCCAGCAGCTTAGCTTTGTGGGACAGATGGAACACTGAAGCTTTCTTT.

This chain uses TRBV7-2 with TRBJ1-1; perhaps TRBD1 as D (5 bases). Deletions cut 3 bases from V and 10 bases from J, with 15 bases between. CDR1 and CDR2 from the germline V gene are SGHTA and FQGNSA. The CDR3 runs 13 residues. The CDR3 DNA is TGTGCCAGCAGCTTGGGATCATCTGGGGGAGCTTTCTTT. Its protein is CASSLGSSGGAFF. The entire variable domain, with the rest obtained from reference TRBV7-2 and TRBJ1-1, is as follows: GAGVSQSPSNKVTEKGKDVELRCDPISGHTALYWYRQSLGQGLEFLIYFQGNSAPDKSGLPSDRFSAERTGGSVSTLTIQRTQQEDSAVYLCASSLGSSGGAFFGQGTRLTVV.

This clone was seen just once. The rearrangement links TRBV19 to TRBJ1-6, with D maybe TRBD1 (6 bases). Trimming left V 0 bases short and J 9 bases short, with 12 bases between. This CDR3 is built from 15 residues. The germline V gene has CDR1 LNHDA and CDR2 SQIVND (reference sequence). DNA of the CDR3: TGTGCCAGTAGTATAGATGGGACATCTGGTTCACCCCTCCACTTT. It is translated as CASSIDGTSGSPLHF.

The genes are TRBV6-1 and TRBJ1-5, with a tentative D call TRBD1 (5 bases). V dropped 6 bases and J dropped 6 bases, with 18 bases sitting between them. The CDR3 is 15 amino acids. Per the germline V gene, CDR1 is MNHNS and CDR2 is SASEGT. The chain's CDR3 is CASRTQGRTGQPQHF. CDR3 sequence (DNA): TGTGCCAGCAGGACCCAGGGCCGTACTGGTCAGCCCCAGCATTTT.

V usage is TRBV7-4 and J usage is TRBJ1-2; possible D gene TRBD1, 6 bases. In germline, CDR1 is SGHVT, CDR2 SQSDAQ. This CDR3 has 13 residues. V lost 6 bases to trimming and J lost 4 bases, with 12 bases between them. CDR3 sequence (DNA): TGTGCCAGCAGTTATGACAGGTTCTATGGCTACACCTTC. Its translation: CASSYDRFYGYTF.

The chain is built from TRBV18 and TRBJ2-1; tentatively, D is TRBD2 (6 bases). The germline V and J ends were trimmed by 2 bases and 10 bases, with 18 bases remaining between them. This CDR3 comprises 15 residues. Per germline, CDR1 KGHSH and CDR2 LQKENI. The DNA for the CDR3 is TGTGCCAGCTCACCAGGTATAGGAGAAGCGGGCGAGCAGTTCTTC. Residues: CASSPGIGEAGEQFF.